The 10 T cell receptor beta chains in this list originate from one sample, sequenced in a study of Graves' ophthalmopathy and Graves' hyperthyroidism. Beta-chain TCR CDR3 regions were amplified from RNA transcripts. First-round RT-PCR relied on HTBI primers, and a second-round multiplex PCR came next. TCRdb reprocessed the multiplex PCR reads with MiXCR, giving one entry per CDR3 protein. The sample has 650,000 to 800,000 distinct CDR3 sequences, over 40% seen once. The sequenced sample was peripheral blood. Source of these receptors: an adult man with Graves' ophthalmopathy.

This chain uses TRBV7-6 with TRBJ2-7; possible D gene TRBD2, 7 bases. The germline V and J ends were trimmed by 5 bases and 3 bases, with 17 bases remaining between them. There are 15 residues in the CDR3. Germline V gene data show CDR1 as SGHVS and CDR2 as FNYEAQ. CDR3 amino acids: CASSPTRGGNYEQYF. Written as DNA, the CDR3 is TGTGCCAGCAGCCCTACACGCGGGGGCAACTACGAGCAGTACTTC.

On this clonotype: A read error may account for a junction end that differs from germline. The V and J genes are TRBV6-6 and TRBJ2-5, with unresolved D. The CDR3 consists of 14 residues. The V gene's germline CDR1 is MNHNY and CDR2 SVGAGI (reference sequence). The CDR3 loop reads CASSPGLTQESQYF. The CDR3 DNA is TGTGCCAGCAGTCCTGGATTAACTCAAGAGAGCCAGTACTTC.

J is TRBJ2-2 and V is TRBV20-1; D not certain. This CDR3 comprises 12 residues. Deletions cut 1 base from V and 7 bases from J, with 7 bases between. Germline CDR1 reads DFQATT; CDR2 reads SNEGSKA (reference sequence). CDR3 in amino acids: CSARGLVGELFF. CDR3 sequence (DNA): TGCAGTGCTAGAGGGTTGGTCGGGGAGCTGTTTTTT.

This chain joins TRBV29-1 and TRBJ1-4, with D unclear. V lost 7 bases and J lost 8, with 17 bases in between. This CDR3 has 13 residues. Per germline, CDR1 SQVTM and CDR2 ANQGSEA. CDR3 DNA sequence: TGCAGCGCCGTTAGCGGGAGGGAGGAAAAACTGTTTTTT. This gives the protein CSAVSGREEKLFF.

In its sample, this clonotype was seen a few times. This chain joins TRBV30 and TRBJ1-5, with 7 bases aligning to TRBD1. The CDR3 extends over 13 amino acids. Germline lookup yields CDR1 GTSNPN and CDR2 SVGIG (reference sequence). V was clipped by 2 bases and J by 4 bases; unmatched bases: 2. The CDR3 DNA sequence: TGTGCCTGGAGTAGGGGGCCTAATCAGCCCCAGCATTTT. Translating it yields CAWSRGPNQPQHF.

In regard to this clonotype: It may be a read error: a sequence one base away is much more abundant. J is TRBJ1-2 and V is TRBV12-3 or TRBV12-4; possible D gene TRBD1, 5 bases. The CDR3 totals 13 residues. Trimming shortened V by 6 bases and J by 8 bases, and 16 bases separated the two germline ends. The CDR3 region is CASRKTEVGGYTF. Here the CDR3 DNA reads TGTGCCAGCAGGAAGACAGAGGTTGGAGGCTACACCTTC.

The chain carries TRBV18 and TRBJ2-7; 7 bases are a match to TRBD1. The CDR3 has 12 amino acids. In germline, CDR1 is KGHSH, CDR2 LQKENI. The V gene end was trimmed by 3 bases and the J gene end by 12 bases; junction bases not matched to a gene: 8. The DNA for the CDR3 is TGTGCCAGCTCACCTCGACAGGGTGGATTGTACTTC. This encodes CASSPRQGGLYF.

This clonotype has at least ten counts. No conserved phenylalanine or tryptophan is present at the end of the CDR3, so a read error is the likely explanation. Written as DNA, the CDR3 is TGTGCCACCAGTGACCCCACAACATCGGAGACCCAGTACTCC. This encodes CATSDPTTSETQYS. The gene calls are TRBV24-1 and TRBJ2-5, with D uncertain. Germline V gives CDR1 KGHDR, CDR2 SFDVKD. The CDR3 spans 14 residues. The V gene lost 4 bases and the J gene lost 5 bases, with 13 bases spanning the gap.

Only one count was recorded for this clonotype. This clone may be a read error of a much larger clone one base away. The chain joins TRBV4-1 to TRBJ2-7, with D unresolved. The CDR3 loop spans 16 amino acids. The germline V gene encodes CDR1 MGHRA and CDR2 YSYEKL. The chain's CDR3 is CASSQGGGRSSCEQYF. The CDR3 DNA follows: TGCGCCAGCAGCCAAGGTGGCGGAAGGAGCTCCTGCGAGCAGTACTTC.

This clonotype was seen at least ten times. In nucleotides, the CDR3 is TGTGCCAGCAGTGCGCCCCGGGCTTACGAGCAGTACTTC. This translates into CASSAPRAYEQYF. The genes are TRBV2 and TRBJ2-7; D gene unclear. Germline-derived CDR1 and CDR2 are SNHLY and FYNNEI. Trimming took off 4 bases at V and 4 bases at J, with 11 bases between the two ends. The CDR3 is made up of 13 amino acids.